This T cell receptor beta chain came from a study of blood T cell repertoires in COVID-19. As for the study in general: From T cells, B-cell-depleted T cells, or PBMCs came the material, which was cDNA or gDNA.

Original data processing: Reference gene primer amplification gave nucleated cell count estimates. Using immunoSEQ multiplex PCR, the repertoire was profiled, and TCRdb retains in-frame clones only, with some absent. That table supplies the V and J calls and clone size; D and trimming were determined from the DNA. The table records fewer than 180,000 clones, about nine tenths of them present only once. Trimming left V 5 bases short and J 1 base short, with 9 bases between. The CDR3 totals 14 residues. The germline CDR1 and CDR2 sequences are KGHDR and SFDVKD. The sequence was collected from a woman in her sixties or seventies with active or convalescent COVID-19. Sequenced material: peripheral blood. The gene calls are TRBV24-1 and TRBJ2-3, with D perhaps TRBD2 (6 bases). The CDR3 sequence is CATSVGGGTDTQYF. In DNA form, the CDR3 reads TGTGCCACCAGTGTAGGAGGGGGCACAGATACGCAGTATTTT.